Presented here are 31 T cell receptor beta chains from one specimen sequenced in a study of blood T cell repertoires in COVID-19. This table comes from immunoSEQ multiplex PCR, and its TCRdb copy is limited to in-frame clones, with some not included. The repertoire holds 120,000 to 150,000 clones, roughly 80% seen once, with approximately 9.2% in the top ten. The sample taken for sequencing was peripheral blood. These receptors came from a human donor with acute or convalescent COVID-19. The donor label of this sample is uncertain.

This clone was seen a few times. The J gene is TRBJ2-1, the V gene TRBV30, with 9 bases identical to TRBD2. Germline V gives CDR1 GTSNPN, CDR2 SVGIG (reference sequence). The CDR3 has 17 residues. V shed 3 bases, J shed 0 bases, and the junction held 9 bases outside the gene matches. This chain's CDR3 is CAWSSSGGNPSYNEQFF. DNA for the CDR3: TGTGCCTGGAGCAGTAGCGGGGGTAATCCCTCCTACAATGAGCAGTTCTTC.

This chain connects TRBV19 to TRBJ1-2; tentative D call: TRBD1 (5 bases). V dropped 3 bases and J dropped 5 bases, with 10 bases sitting between them. This CDR3 is 13 amino acids long. The V gene's germline CDR1 is LNHDA and CDR2 SQIVND (reference sequence). The CDR3 spells CASSIGGLYGYTF. The CDR3 region has the DNA TGTGCCAGTAGTATCGGGGGACTGTATGGCTACACCTTC.

This chain connects TRBV10-3 to TRBJ2-2, with 12 nucleotides matching TRBD1. The CDR3 is 15 residues long. In germline, CDR1 is ENHRY, CDR2 SYGVKD. After removal of 6 bases from V and 6 bases from J, the junction contained 5 bases not matched to a gene. CDR3 DNA sequence: TGTGCCATCAGGGCCGGGACAGGGGGCTCCGGGGAGCTGTTTTTT. Its protein product is CAIRAGTGGSGELFF.

The chain links TRBV21-1 to TRBJ2-2; the DNA was not used to check the table's D call, TRBD2. TRBV21-1 is noted as a pseudogene. The CDR3 contains 17 residues. The CDR3, as DNA: TGTGCCAGCAGCACCCAAAGACTAGCGGGGAGTGGCGGGGAGCTGTTTTTT. Its protein is CASSTQRLAGSGGELFF.

Worth noting for this clone: This sample includes further DNA sequences coding for the same CDR3. V usage is TRBV19 and J usage is TRBJ2-3; D not resolved. V lost 0 bases to trimming and J lost 1 base, with 5 bases between them. The CDR3 contains 14 residues. CDR1 and CDR2 (germline): LNHDA, SQIVND (reference sequence). The CDR3 reads CASSIDTGTDTQYF. In DNA, the CDR3 is TGTGCCAGTAGTATAGACACAGGCACAGATACGCAGTATTTT.

This chain joins TRBV18 and TRBJ1-2; 11 positions match TRBD1. The CDR3 runs 15 residues. The V gene end was trimmed by 3 bases and the J gene end by 7 bases; junction bases not matched to a gene: 7. Looked up from germline, CDR1 is KGHSH and CDR2 is LQKENI. The CDR3: CASSPRTGGGGGYTF. CDR3 sequence (DNA): TGTGCCAGCTCACCCCGGACAGGGGGCGGCGGTGGCTACACCTTC.

This chain links TRBV5-6 with TRBJ1-1; possibly TRBD1 for D (6 bases). The CDR3 covers 14 residues. Germline V gene data show CDR1 as SGHDT and CDR2 as YYEEEE. The germline V and J ends were trimmed by 3 bases and 5 bases, with 14 bases remaining between them. For the CDR3, the DNA is TGTGCCAGCAGCTGGGACACCTCGTCTACTGAAGCTTTCTTT. Translation gives CASSWDTSSTEAFF.

The chain links TRBV6-1 to TRBJ1-1, with 7 bases that match TRBD1. CDR1 and CDR2 (germline): MNHNS, SASEGT. The CDR3 extends over 15 amino acids. Trimming cost V 2 bases and J 1 base; bases outside gene matches: 4. The CDR3 reads CASSELGQKNTEAFF. CDR3 DNA: TGTGCCAGCAGTGAATTGGGACAGAAGAACACTGAAGCTTTCTTT.

The chain combines TRBV18 with TRBJ2-7; possible D gene TRBD1, 8 bases. This CDR3 has 14 amino acids. V shed 6 bases and J shed 4 bases, with 16 bases lying between them. Germline CDR1 and CDR2: KGHSH and LQKENI. The CDR3 spells CASSRGTGLYEQYF. The CDR3 DNA reads as TGTGCCAGCTCGCGGGGGACAGGATTATACGAGCAGTACTTC.

The chain is built from TRBV2 and TRBJ2-7; 11 nucleotides align to TRBD1. CDR3 length equals 15 residues. J gave up 5 bases and V 6 bases, and 9 bases lay outside the gene matches. Germline values: CDR1 SNHLY, CDR2 FYNNEI. The CDR3 sequence: CASRLGQGARNEQYF. The DNA for the CDR3 is TGTGCCAGCAGGCTCGGACAGGGGGCGCGCAACGAGCAGTACTTC. The whole variable domain, remainder taken from reference TRBV2 and TRBJ2-7, is EPEVTQTPSHQVTQMGQEVILRCVPISNHLYFYWYRQILGQKVEFLVSFYNNEISEKSEIFDDQFSVERPDGSNFTLKIRSTKLEDSAMYFCASRLGQGARNEQYFGPGTRLTVT.

The chain couples TRBV6-5 to TRBJ1-1; maybe TRBD1 (6 bases). Germline loops: CDR1 MNHEY, CDR2 SVGAGI. V was trimmed by 7 bases and J by 4 bases, leaving 16 bases between them. CDR3 length equals 14 residues. The CDR3 loop is CASTTGGRGTEAFF. CDR3 DNA sequence: TGTGCCAGCACTACTGGGGGCAGAGGCACTGAAGCTTTCTTT.

This chain uses TRBV9 with TRBJ1-2, with 7 nucleotides matching TRBD1. Trimming at V came to 4 bases and at J to 2 bases, leaving 11 bases not matched to a gene. Germline loops: CDR1 SGDLS, CDR2 YYNGEE. The CDR3 is 16 residues long. CDR3 sequence reads: CASSIAGTATNYGYTF. As DNA, the CDR3 is TGTGCCAGCAGCATCGCCGGGACAGCAACCAACTATGGCTACACCTTC.

The chain carries TRBV19 and TRBJ2-1; 7 bases align to TRBD2. CDR1 is LNHDA, CDR2 SQIVND, per germline (reference sequence). The length of the CDR3 is 16 residues. The ends lost 5 bases at V and 8 bases at J; junction bases unmatched: 15. The CDR3 spells CASSPRRSGVGDEQFF. As DNA, the CDR3 is TGTGCCAGTAGTCCCCGGAGGAGCGGGGTTGGAGATGAGCAGTTCTTC.

CDR3 in amino acids: CASSLIREGYGYTF. In DNA, the CDR3 is TGTGCCAGCAGCCTTATTAGGGAGGGCTATGGCTACACCTTC. The rearrangement joins TRBV11-2 to TRBJ1-2; D remains unclear. CDR1 is SGHAT and CDR2 is FQNNGV in the germline V gene. V was trimmed by 5 bases and J by 4 bases, leaving 14 bases between them. The CDR3 consists of 14 residues. Together with reference TRBV11-2 and TRBJ1-2, the CDR3 gives the full variable domain: EAGVAQSPRYKIIEKRQSVAFWCNPISGHATLYWYQQILGQGPKLLIQFQNNGVVDDSQLPKDRFSAERLKGVDSTLKIQPAKLEDSAVYLCASSLIREGYGYTFGSGTRLTVV.

The chain employs TRBV5-1 and TRBJ2-1, with TRBD1 matching over 9 bases. The J segment lost 7 bases and the V segment lost 0 bases, leaving 5 bases of the junction unmatched. Germline-derived CDR1 and CDR2 are SGHRS and YFSETQ. CDR3 length equals 15 residues. The CDR3 DNA follows: TGCGCCAGCAGCTTGGCCGGGACAGGGACGAATGAGCAGTTCTTC. The encoded protein is CASSLAGTGTNEQFF. Looking up the rest from reference TRBV5-1 and TRBJ2-1 gives the full variable domain: KAGVTQTPRYLIKTRGQQVTLSCSPISGHRSVSWYQQTPGQGLQFLFEYFSETQRNKGNFPGRFSGRQFSNSRSEMNVSTLELGDSALYLCASSLAGTGTNEQFFGPGTRLTVL.

This clone has a handful of counts. The V and J genes are TRBV6-1 and TRBJ1-5; D gene uncertain. The V and J ends lost 3 bases and 9 bases respectively, with 12 bases between them. Germline CDR1 is MNHNS and CDR2 is SASEGT. The CDR3 spans 13 residues. CDR3 coding DNA: TGTGCCAGCAGTGATAGTGCGTTGCGGCCCCAGCATTTT. Protein sequence: CASSDSALRPQHF.

This rearrangement joins TRBV6-2 or TRBV6-3 to TRBJ2-1; 8 positions match TRBD2. The CDR3 has 17 amino acids. Germline values: CDR1 MNHEY, CDR2 SVGEGT. Trimming cost V 0 bases and J 7 bases; bases outside gene matches: 11. The CDR3 sequence: CASSYSGAGEIGNEQFF. CDR3 sequence (DNA): TGTGCCAGCAGTTACTCGGGAGCGGGGGAGATTGGGAATGAGCAGTTCTTC.

The gene calls are TRBV30 and TRBJ1-1, with a possible D match to TRBD1 (5 bases). Per the germline V gene, CDR1 is GTSNPN and CDR2 is SVGIG (reference sequence). The V and J ends lost 4 bases and 10 bases respectively, with 19 bases between them. CDR3 length equals 13 residues. The CDR3 nucleotides are TGTGCCTGGAAACCCGACAGTAAAGGGGCAGCTTTCTTT. It yields the protein CAWKPDSKGAAFF.

This clone showed up just a few times. The V call is TRBV3-1 (or the pseudogene TRBV3-2), the J call TRBJ2-1; TRBD1 agrees at 8 bases. Germline lookup yields CDR1 LGHDT and CDR2 YNNKEL (reference sequence). Trimming cost V 1 base and J 2 bases; bases outside gene matches: 1. This CDR3 spans 15 amino acids. The CDR3 protein is CASSQGTGPYNEQFF. CDR3 DNA sequence: TGTGCCAGCAGCCAAGGGACAGGGCCCTACAATGAGCAGTTCTTC.

J is TRBJ1-5 and V is TRBV15, with a weak D call TRBD1 (6 bases). The CDR3 length is 15 residues. The V and J ends lost 5 bases and 7 bases respectively, with 18 bases between them. CDR1 and CDR2 (germline): LNHNV, YYDKDF (reference sequence). CDR3 bases: TGTGCCACCAGCCTGGGGATACAGGGTGGGCAGCCCCAGCATTTT. Its translation is CATSLGIQGGQPQHF. Full variable domain (missing parts from reference TRBV15 and TRBJ1-5): DAMVIQNPRYQVTQFGKPVTLSCSQTLNHNVMYWYQQKSSQAPKLLFHYYDKDFNNEADTPDNFQSRRPNTSFCFLDIRSPGLGDTAMYLCATSLGIQGGQPQHFGDGTRLSIL.

The CDR3 region is CATPQGYYGYTF. The CDR3 bases are TGTGCCACCCCTCAGGGGTACTATGGCTACACCTTC. J is TRBJ1-2 and V is TRBV6-5; D is possibly TRBD1 (6 bases). The CDR3 length is 12 residues. The germline gives CDR1 MNHEY, CDR2 SVGAGI. Trimming pared 10 bases from V and 3 bases from J, leaving 12 bases between.

CDR3: CASSGGTGGSPLHF. The CDR3 region has the DNA TGTGCCAGCAGTGGAGGGACAGGGGGATCACCCCTCCACTTT. The chain has TRBV2 and TRBJ1-6, with 11 positions matching TRBD1. The CDR3 runs to 14 residues. Germline V gene lookup returns CDR1 SNHLY and CDR2 FYNNEI. The V and J ends lost 4 bases and 10 bases, in that order; junction bases with no gene match: 3.

The rearrangement links TRBV5-1 to TRBJ2-3; 10 bases are a match to TRBD1. The V segment lost 0 bases and the J segment 5 bases; nucleotides outside the gene matches: 3. The CDR3 sequence is 15 residues long. Germline V gene lookup returns CDR1 SGHRS and CDR2 YFSETQ. CDR3 sequence: CASSLEGTGVDTQYF. Here the CDR3 DNA reads TGCGCCAGCAGCTTGGAAGGGACAGGGGTAGATACGCAGTATTTT.

This chain links TRBV5-8 with TRBJ1-3, with no clear D. The CDR3 is 14 amino acids. The V end was cut by 0 bases, the J end by 0 bases, with 4 bases between. Looked up from germline, CDR1 is SGHTS and CDR2 is YDEGEE. CDR3 DNA sequence: TGTGCCAGCAGCTTGGCCAGCTCTGGAAACACCATATATTTT. This gives the protein CASSLASSGNTIYF.

V gene TRBV7-8 combines with J gene TRBJ1-2; tentative D call: TRBD1 (5 bases). Germline loops: CDR1 SGHVS, CDR2 FQNEAQ. CDR3 length: 16 residues. The germline V and J ends were trimmed by 4 bases and 4 bases, with 19 bases remaining between them. CDR3 DNA sequence: TGTGCCAGCAGCTCCTCCTCCCTGGCCGGGGGCTATGGCTACACCTTC. Protein: CASSSSSLAGGYGYTF.

The rearrangement links TRBV2 to TRBJ1-1, with 10 bases that match TRBD1. The CDR3 runs 14 residues. Losses at the gene ends were 6 bases for V and 0 bases for J; bases not matched to a gene: 1. Germline CDR1 reads SNHLY; CDR2 reads FYNNEI. This CDR3 reads CASRDRGLNTEAFF. The CDR3 DNA reads TGTGCCAGCAGGGACAGGGGGTTGAACACTGAAGCTTTCTTT. The whole variable domain, remainder taken from reference TRBV2 and TRBJ1-1, is EPEVTQTPSHQVTQMGQEVILRCVPISNHLYFYWYRQILGQKVEFLVSFYNNEISEKSEIFDDQFSVERPDGSNFTLKIRSTKLEDSAMYFCASRDRGLNTEAFFGQGTRLTVV.

V and J are TRBV19 and TRBJ2-3; 7 bases fit TRBD1. CDR1 is LNHDA and CDR2 is SQIVND in the germline V gene (reference sequence). Trimming took 5 bases from V and 5 from J; bases not matched to a gene: 4. The CDR3 is made up of 13 amino acids. In DNA, the CDR3 is TGTGCCAGTAGTGAAAGGGGGCAAGATACGCAGTATTTT. Its protein product is CASSERGQDTQYF.

The V and J genes are TRBV12-5 and TRBJ1-5, with D perhaps TRBD1 (6 bases). Germline lookup yields CDR1 LGHNT and CDR2 FRNRAP. Trimming removed 1 base at V and 3 bases at J, with 10 bases between. This CDR3 region has 15 residues. CDR3 in amino acids: CASGLGGQPNQPQHF. The CDR3 DNA reads TGTGCTAGTGGTTTGGGAGGACAGCCCAATCAGCCCCAGCATTTT.

A remark on this clone: At one boundary the junction diverges from the germline segment, which might be a read error. Here the CDR3 reads CASSEEGVSGNTIYF. In DNA form, the CDR3 reads TGCGCCAGCAGCGAAGAGGGAGTATCTGGAAACACCATATATTTT. The gene calls are TRBV4-1 and TRBJ1-3, with D hard to call. Germline V gene lookup returns CDR1 MGHRA and CDR2 YSYEKL. There are 15 residues in the CDR3.

The rearrangement links TRBV7-3 to TRBJ1-1; TRBD1 agrees at 7 bases. Losses at the gene ends were 1 base for V and 1 base for J; bases not matched to a gene: 3. Germline-derived CDR1 and CDR2 are SGHTA and FQGTGA. This CDR3 contains 15 residues. CDR3 amino acids: CASSLIPGGNTEAFF. The CDR3 coding sequence is TGTGCCAGCAGCTTAATTCCAGGGGGGAACACTGAAGCTTTCTTT.

This clone was recorded once. The J gene is TRBJ2-7, the V gene TRBV20-1; 7 bases align to TRBD1. CDR1 is DFQATT and CDR2 is SNEGSKA in the germline V gene (reference sequence). V trimming: 3 bases; J trimming: 4 bases; junction bases outside the gene matches: 3. The CDR3 covers 12 residues. CDR3 protein: CSASEGAYEQYF. CDR3 bases: TGCAGTGCTAGTGAGGGGGCGTACGAGCAGTACTTC.